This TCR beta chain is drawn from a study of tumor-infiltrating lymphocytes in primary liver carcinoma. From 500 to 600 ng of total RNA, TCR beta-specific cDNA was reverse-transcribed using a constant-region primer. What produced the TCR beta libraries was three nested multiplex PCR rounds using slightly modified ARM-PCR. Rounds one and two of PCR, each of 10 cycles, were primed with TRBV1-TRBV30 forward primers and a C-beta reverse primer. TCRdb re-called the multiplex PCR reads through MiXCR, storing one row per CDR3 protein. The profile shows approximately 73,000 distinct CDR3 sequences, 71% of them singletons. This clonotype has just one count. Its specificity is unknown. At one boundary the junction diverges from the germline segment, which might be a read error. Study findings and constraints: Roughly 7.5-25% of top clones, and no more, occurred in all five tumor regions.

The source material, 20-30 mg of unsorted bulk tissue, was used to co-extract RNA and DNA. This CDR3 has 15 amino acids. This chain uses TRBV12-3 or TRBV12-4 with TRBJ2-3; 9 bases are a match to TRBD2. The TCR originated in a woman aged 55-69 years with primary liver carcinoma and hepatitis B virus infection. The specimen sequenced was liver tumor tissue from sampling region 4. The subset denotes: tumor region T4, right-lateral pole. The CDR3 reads CDSSYIAGAGDTQYF. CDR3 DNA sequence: TGTGACAGCAGTTACATAGCGGGAGCGGGAGATACGCAGTATTTT.